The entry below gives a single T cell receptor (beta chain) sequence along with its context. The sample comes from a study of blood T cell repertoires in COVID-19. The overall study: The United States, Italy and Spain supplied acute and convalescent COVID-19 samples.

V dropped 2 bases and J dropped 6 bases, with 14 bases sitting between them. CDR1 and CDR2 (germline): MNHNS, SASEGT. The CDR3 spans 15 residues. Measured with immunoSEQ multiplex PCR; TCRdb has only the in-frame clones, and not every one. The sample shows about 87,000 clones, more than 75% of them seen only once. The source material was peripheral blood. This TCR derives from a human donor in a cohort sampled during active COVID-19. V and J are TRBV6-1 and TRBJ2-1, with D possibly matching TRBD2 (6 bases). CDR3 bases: TGTGCCAGCAGTGAAACCCCCGGGACTGGCAATGAGCAGTTCTTC. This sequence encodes CASSETPGTGNEQFF.